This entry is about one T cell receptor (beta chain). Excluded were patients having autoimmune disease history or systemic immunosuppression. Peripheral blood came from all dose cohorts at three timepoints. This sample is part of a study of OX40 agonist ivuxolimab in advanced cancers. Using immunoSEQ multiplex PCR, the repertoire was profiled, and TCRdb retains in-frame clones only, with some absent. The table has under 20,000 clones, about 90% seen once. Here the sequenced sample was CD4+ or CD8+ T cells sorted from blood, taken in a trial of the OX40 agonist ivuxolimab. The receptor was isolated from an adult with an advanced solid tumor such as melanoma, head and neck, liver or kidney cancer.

The CDR3 DNA is TGTGCCAGCAGCCAAGCGGGAACCGGGGAGCTGTTTTTT. It yields the protein CASSQAGTGELFF. The rearrangement links TRBV14 to TRBJ2-2; tentatively, D is TRBD2 (5 bases). Germline lookup yields CDR1 SGHDN and CDR2 FVKESK. Trimming cost V 1 base and J 5 bases, with 5 bases left between them. The CDR3 is 13 amino acids.